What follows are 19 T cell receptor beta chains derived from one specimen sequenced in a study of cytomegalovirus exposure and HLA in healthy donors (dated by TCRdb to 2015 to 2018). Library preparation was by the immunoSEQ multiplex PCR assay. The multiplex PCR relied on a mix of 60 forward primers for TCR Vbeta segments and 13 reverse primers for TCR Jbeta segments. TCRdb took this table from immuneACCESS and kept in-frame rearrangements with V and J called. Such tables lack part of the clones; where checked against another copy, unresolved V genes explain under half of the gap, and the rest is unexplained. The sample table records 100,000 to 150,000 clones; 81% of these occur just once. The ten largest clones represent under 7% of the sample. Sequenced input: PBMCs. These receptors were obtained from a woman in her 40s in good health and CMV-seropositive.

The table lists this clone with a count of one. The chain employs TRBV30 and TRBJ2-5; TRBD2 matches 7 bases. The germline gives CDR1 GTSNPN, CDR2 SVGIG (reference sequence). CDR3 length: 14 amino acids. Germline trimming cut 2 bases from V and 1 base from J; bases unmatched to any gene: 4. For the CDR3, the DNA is TGTGCCTGGAGTCAGGGAGGGCCCCAAGAGACCCAGTACTTC. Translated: CAWSQGGPQETQYF.

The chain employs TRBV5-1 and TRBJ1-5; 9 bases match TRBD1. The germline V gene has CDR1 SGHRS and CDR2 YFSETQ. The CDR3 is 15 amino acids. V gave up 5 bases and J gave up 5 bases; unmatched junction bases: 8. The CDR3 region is CASRYGDREHQPQHF. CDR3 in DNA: TGCGCCAGCAGGTACGGGGACAGGGAGCATCAGCCCCAGCATTTT.

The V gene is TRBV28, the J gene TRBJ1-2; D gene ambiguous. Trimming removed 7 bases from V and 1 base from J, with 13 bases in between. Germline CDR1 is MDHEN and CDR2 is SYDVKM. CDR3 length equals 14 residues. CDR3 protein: CASTEGTGNYGYTF. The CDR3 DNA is TGTGCCAGCACCGAGGGAACGGGTAACTATGGCTACACCTTC.

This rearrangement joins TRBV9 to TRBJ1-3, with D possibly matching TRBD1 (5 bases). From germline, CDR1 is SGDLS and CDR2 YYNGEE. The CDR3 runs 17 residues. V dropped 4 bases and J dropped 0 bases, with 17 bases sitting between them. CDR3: CASSPSPGVSSGNTIYF. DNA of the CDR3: TGTGCCAGCAGCCCATCCCCGGGGGTCAGCTCTGGAAACACCATATATTTT.

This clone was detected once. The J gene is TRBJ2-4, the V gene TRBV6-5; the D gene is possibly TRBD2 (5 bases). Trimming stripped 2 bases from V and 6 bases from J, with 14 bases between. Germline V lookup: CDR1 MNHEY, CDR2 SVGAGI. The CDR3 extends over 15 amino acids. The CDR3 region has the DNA TGTGCCAGCAGTTACACTCCGGTAGAGGGAAACATTCAGTACTTC. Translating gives CASSYTPVEGNIQYF.

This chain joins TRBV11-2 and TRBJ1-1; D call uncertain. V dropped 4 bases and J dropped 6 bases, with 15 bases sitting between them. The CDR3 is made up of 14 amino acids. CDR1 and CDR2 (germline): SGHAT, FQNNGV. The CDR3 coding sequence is TGTGCCAGCAGCTGGAGGACGGGGTACGCTGAAGCTTTCTTT. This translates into CASSWRTGYAEAFF.

CDR3 sequence reads: CSVDLGDSSTGELFF. The CDR3 bases are TGCAGCGTTGACCTGGGGGACAGCAGCACCGGGGAGCTGTTTTTT. The gene calls are TRBV29-1 and TRBJ2-2; 7 bases are a match to TRBD1. CDR3 length: 15 residues. The V gene's germline CDR1 is SQVTM and CDR2 ANQGSEA. The V gene end was trimmed by 3 bases and the J gene end by 4 bases; junction bases not matched to a gene: 8.

Here the CDR3 DNA reads TGTGCCAGCAGCGTAGCTGAGGGCTTCATGAACACTGAAGCTTTCTTT. This gives the protein CASSVAEGFMNTEAFF. This chain connects TRBV9 to TRBJ1-1; D gene uncertain. CDR1 is SGDLS, CDR2 YYNGEE, per germline. This CDR3 has 16 amino acids. V was trimmed by 0 bases and J by 0 bases, leaving 12 bases between them.

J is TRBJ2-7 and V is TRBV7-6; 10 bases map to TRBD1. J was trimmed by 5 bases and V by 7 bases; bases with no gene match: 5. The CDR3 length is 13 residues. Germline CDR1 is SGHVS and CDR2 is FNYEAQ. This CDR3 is CASTPGQGNEQYF. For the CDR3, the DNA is TGTGCCAGCACCCCGGGACAGGGGAACGAGCAGTACTTC.

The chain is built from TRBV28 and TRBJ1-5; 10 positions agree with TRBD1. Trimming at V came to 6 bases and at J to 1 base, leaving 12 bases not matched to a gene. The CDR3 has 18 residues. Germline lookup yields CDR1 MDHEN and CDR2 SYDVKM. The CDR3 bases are TGTGCCAGCAGATCTGGACAGGGGGGCACATACAGCAATCAGCCCCAGCATTTT. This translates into CASRSGQGGTYSNQPQHF. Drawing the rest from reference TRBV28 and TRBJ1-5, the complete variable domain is DVKVTQSSRYLVKRTGEKVFLECVQDMDHENMFWYRQDPGLGLRLIYFSYDVKMKEKGDIPEGYSVSREKKERFSLILESASTNQTSMYLCASRSGQGGTYSNQPQHFGDGTRLSIL.

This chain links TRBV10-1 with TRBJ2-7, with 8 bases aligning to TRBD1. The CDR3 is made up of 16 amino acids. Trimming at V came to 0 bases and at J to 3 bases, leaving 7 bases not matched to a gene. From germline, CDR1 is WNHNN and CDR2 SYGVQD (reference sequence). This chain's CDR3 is CASSESGTGLRYEQYF. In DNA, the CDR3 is TGCGCCAGCAGTGAGTCGGGGACAGGACTACGCTACGAGCAGTACTTC.

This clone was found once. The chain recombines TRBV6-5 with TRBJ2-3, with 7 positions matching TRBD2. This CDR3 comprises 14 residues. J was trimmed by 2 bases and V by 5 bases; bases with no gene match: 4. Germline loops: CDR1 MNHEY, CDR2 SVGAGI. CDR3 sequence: CASSTGGYTDTQYF. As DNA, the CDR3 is TGTGCCAGCAGTACGGGAGGTTACACAGATACGCAGTATTTT.

CDR3 in DNA: TGTGCCAGCAGCTCGGGACTAGCGAGTACTGAGCAGTTCTTC. It encodes CASSSGLASTEQFF. The chain couples TRBV7-9 to TRBJ2-1; the match to TRBD2 covers 10 bases. The CDR3 is 14 residues long. Losses at the gene ends were 4 bases for V and 9 bases for J; bases not matched to a gene: 6. Germline CDR1 reads SEHNR; CDR2 reads FQNEAQ (reference sequence).

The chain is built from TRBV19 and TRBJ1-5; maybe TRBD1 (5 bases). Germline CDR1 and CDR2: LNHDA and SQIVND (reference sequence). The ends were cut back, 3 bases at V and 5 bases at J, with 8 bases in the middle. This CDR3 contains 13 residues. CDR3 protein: CASSMDKYQPQHF. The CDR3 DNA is TGTGCCAGTAGTATGGACAAGTATCAGCCCCAGCATTTT. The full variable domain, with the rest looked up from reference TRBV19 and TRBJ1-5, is DGGITQSPKYLFRKEGQNVTLSCEQNLNHDAMYWYRQDPGQGLRLIYYSQIVNDFQKGDIAEGYSVSREKKESFPLTVTSAQKNPTAFYLCASSMDKYQPQHFGDGTRLSIL.

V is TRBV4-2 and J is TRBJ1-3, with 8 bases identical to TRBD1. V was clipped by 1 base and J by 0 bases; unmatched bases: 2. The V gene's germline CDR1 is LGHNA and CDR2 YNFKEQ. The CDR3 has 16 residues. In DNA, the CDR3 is TGTGCCAGCAGCCAAGGGACAGGGCCCTCTGGAAACACCATATATTTT. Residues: CASSQGTGPSGNTIYF.

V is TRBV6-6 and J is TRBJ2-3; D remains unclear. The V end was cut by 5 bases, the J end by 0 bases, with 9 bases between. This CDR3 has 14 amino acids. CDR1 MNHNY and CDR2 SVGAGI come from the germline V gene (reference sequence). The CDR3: CASSILSSTDTQYF. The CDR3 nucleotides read TGTGCCAGCAGTATCCTATCTAGCACAGATACGCAGTATTTT.

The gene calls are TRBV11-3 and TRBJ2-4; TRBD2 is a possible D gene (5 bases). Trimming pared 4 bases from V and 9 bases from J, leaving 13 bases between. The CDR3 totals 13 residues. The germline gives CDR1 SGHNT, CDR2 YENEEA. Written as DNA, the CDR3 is TGTGCCAGCAGCTCCGACCCCGCGGGCATTCAGTACTTC. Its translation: CASSSDPAGIQYF.

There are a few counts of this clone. The CDR3 bases are TGTGCCAGCAGCTTAGAGGGGCTAGCGGGGCCAGGTACGCAGTATTTT. It encodes CASSLEGLAGPGTQYF. The gene calls are TRBV11-3 and TRBJ2-3; TRBD2 aligns across 9 bases. V trimming: 0 bases; J trimming: 8 bases; junction bases outside the gene matches: 9. Germline values: CDR1 SGHNT, CDR2 YENEEA. The length of the CDR3 is 16 residues.

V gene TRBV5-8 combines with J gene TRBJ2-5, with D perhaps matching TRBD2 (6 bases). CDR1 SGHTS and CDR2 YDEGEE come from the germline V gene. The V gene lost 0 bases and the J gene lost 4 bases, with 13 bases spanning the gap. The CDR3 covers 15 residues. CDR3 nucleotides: TGTGCCAGCAGCTTGGCGGGGGTAAGAGGAGAGACCCAGTACTTC. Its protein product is CASSLAGVRGETQYF.